This TCR beta chain was identified during a study of control samples from healthy donors and cancer patients. Assay: immunoSEQ multiplex PCR; the TCRdb copy retains only in-frame clones and omits some. Here the sample spans about 61,000 clones, nearly 90% being singletons. The ends were cut back, 2 bases at V and 2 bases at J, with 7 bases in the middle. CDR3 size: 13 residues. From germline, CDR1 is MDHEN and CDR2 SYDVKM. Specimen: PBMCs. The clonotype was recovered from a man between 60 and 75 years old with colorectal cancer. The chain has TRBV28 and TRBJ2-7; the D is unclear. In nucleotides, the CDR3 is TGTGCCAGCAGTTTACACAGCACCTACGAGCAGTACTTC. Amino acid sequence: CASSLHSTYEQYF.